The rows below give T cell receptor beta chains drawn from one sample of a study of blood T cell repertoires in COVID-19. Profiled with immunoSEQ multiplex PCR; TCRdb holds only in-frame clones, not every one. This table has a few hundred thousand clones, more than 80% appearing once. Sequencing was performed on peripheral blood. The receptor set was obtained from a man younger than 45 who had recovered from COVID-19. Each CDR3 is given with its conserved first and last residue. Each record gives: V gene, clone size, D gene, J gene, CDR3 protein, CDR3 DNA. The D gene is left open where the match is weak. Clone size is not always given. Where it is, it says once, few, many or a class for expanded clones.

V: TRBV12-5; size: few; D: TRBD2; J: TRBJ2-1; CDR3: CASGLVPGGGVHEQFF; DNA: TGTGCTAGTGGTTTGGTACCGGGCGGGGGGGTTCATGAGCAGTTCTTC
V: TRBV4-2; size: NA; D: TRBD2; J: TRBJ2-3; CDR3: CASTPTSGTDTQYF; DNA: TGTGCCAGCACGCCGACTAGCGGTACAGATACGCAGTATTTT
V: TRBV10-3; size: NA; D: TRBD2; J: TRBJ2-1; CDR3: CAISGSGEGMGEQFF; DNA: TGTGCCATCAGTGGGTCCGGGGAGGGTATGGGTGAGCAGTTCTTC
V: TRBV19; size: once; D: TRBD1; J: TRBJ1-1; CDR3: CASIGLASETGVALAPEAFF; DNA: TGTGCCAGTATAGGGTTAGCTAGTGAGACAGGGGTGGCATTGGCACCTGAAGCTTTCTTT
V: TRBV4-1; size: NA; D: NA; J: TRBJ2-7; CDR3: CASSQDRTGGDTTYEQYF; DNA: TGCGCCAGCAGCCAAGATCGTACGGGGGGCGATACCACCTACGAGCAGTACTTC
V: TRBV3-1/TRBV3-2; size: NA; D: NA; J: TRBJ1-1; CDR3: CASSLRRGTEAFF; DNA: TGTGCCAGCAGCCTCCGAAGGGGGACTGAAGCTTTCTTT
V: TRBV30; size: NA; D: NA; J: TRBJ2-5; CDR3: CAWRARGTQETQYF; DNA: TGTGCCTGGAGGGCAAGGGGAACCCAAGAGACCCAGTACTTC
V: TRBV19; size: NA; D: TRBD1; J: TRBJ1-1; CDR3: CASSPGQGMTEAFF; DNA: TGTGCCAGTAGTCCGGGACAGGGGATGACTGAAGCTTTCTTT
V: TRBV3-1/TRBV3-2; size: NA; D: NA; J: TRBJ1-4; CDR3: CASSQDRLRNEKLFF; DNA: TGTGCCAGCAGCCAAGATCGATTGAGAAATGAAAAACTGTTTTTT
V: TRBV7-6; size: NA; D: TRBD1; J: TRBJ1-2; CDR3: CASSLGQGADYGYTF; DNA: TGTGCCAGCAGCTTGGGACAGGGGGCTGACTATGGCTACACCTTC
V: TRBV6-1; size: NA; D: NA; J: TRBJ1-1; CDR3: CASSDDNREAFF; DNA: TGTGCCAGCAGTGATGATAATCGGGAAGCTTTCTTT
V: TRBV4-2; size: NA; D: NA; J: TRBJ1-2; CDR3: CASSQEGTGYYGYTF; DNA: TGTGCCAGCAGCCAAGAGGGTACAGGGTACTATGGCTACACCTTC
V: TRBV29-1; size: NA; D: NA; J: TRBJ2-4; CDR3: CSVVLAKNIQYF; DNA: TGCAGCGTTGTTCTTGCCAAAAACATTCAGTACTTC
V: TRBV4-1; size: once; D: TRBD1; J: TRBJ2-2; CDR3: CASSQDGQGAGGELFF; DNA: TGCGCCAGCAGCCAAGATGGACAGGGGGCCGGCGGGGAGCTGTTTTTT
V: TRBV5-1; size: NA; D: NA; J: TRBJ2-5; CDR3: CASTDNFQETQYF; DNA: TGCGCCAGCACCGACAACTTCCAAGAGACCCAGTACTTC
V: TRBV5-1; size: NA; D: NA; J: TRBJ2-2; CDR3: CASSLGGGSIGELFF; DNA: TGCGCCAGCAGCTTGGGCGGCGGCTCAATCGGGGAGCTGTTTTTT
V: TRBV6-5; size: NA; D: TRBD1; J: TRBJ2-7; CDR3: CASRSRDRVYEQYF; DNA: TGTGCCAGCAGGTCCCGGGACAGGGTCTACGAGCAGTACTTC
V: TRBV19; size: NA; D: TRBD2; J: TRBJ2-7; CDR3: CASSRFASGGAESGEQYF; DNA: TGTGCCAGTAGTAGATTCGCTAGCGGGGGGGCCGAGTCTGGCGAGCAGTACTTC
V: TRBV6-6; size: NA; D: TRBD1; J: TRBJ1-2; CDR3: CASSPYFGQGSTYGYTF; DNA: TGTGCCAGCAGTCCTTATTTTGGACAGGGGAGCACCTATGGCTACACCTTC
V: TRBV9; size: NA; D: NA; J: TRBJ2-3; CDR3: CASSVGGGDTDTQYF; DNA: TGTGCCAGCAGCGTAGGCGGCGGGGACACAGATACGCAGTATTTT
V: TRBV6-6; size: NA; D: TRBD2; J: TRBJ2-7; CDR3: CASSYPGGEQYF; DNA: TGTGCCAGCAGTTACCCGGGAGGTGAGCAGTACTTC
V: TRBV10-3; size: NA; D: TRBD1; J: TRBJ2-1; CDR3: CAISESGTVQFF; DNA: TGTGCCATCAGTGAGTCCGGGACAGTTCAGTTCTTC
V: TRBV6-5; size: NA; D: TRBD1; J: TRBJ1-1; CDR3: CASSYSGTGSGEAFF; DNA: TGTGCCAGCAGCTATTCCGGGACAGGGAGTGGTGAAGCTTTCTTT
V: TRBV9; size: NA; D: TRBD1; J: TRBJ2-7; CDR3: CASSPREDRGGEQYF; DNA: TGTGCCAGCAGCCCAAGAGAGGACAGGGGAGGCGAGCAGTACTTC